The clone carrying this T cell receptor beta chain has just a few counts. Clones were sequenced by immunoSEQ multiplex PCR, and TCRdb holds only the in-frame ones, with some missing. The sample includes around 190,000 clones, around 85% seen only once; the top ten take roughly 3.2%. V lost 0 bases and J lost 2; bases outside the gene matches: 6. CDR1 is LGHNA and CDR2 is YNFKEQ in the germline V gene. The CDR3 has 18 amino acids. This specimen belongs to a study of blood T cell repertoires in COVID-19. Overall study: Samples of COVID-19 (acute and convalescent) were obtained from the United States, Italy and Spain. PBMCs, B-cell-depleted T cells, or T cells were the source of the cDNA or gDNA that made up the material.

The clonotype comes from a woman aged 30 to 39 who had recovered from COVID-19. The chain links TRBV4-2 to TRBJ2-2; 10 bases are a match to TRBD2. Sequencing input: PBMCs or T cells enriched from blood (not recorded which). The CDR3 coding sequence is TGTGCCAGCAGCCAAGACCGGACTAGCGGTAGAAACACCGGGGAGCTGTTTTTT. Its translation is CASSQDRTSGRNTGELFF.